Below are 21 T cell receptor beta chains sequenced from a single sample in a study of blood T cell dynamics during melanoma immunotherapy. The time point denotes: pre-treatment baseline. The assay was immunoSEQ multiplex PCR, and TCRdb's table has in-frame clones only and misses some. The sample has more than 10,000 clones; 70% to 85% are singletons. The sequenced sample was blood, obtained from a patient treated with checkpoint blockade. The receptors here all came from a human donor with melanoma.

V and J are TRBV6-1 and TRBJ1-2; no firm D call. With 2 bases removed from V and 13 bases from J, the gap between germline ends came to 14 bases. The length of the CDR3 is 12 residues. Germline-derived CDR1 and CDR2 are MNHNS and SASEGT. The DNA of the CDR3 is TGTGCCAGCAGTGAAAGTAGTATCTCATCCACCTTC. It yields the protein CASSESSISSTF.

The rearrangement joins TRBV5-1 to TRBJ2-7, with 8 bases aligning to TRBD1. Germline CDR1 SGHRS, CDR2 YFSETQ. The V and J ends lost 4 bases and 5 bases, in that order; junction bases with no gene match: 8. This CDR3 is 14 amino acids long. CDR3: CASSDTGQGHEQYF. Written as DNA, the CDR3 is TGCGCCAGCAGCGACACCGGACAGGGCCACGAGCAGTACTTC.

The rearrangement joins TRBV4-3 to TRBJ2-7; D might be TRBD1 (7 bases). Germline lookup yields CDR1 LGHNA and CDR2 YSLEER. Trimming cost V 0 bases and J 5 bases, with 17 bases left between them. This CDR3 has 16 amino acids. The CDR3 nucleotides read TGCGCCAGCAGCCAAGATTCCGCGGCCAGGGGGGACGAGCAGTACTTC. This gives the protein CASSQDSAARGDEQYF.

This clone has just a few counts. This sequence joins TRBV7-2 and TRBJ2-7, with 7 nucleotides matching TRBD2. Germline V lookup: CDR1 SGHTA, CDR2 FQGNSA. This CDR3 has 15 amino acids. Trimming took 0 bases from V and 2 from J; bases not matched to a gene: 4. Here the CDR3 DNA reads TGTGCCAGCAGCTTAGCACCCGGGACTACCTACGAGCAGTACTTC. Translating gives CASSLAPGTTYEQYF.

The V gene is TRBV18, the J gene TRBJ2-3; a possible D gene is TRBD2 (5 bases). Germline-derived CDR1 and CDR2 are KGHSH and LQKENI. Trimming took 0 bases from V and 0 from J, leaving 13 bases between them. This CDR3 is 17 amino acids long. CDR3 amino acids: CASSPPAGKASTDTQYF. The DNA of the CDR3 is TGTGCCAGCTCACCACCGGCCGGGAAAGCTAGCACAGATACGCAGTATTTT.

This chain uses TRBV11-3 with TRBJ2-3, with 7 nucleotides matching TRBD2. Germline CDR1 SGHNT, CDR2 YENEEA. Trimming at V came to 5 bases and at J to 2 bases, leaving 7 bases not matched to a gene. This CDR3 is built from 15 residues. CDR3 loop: CASSAGGGPTDTQYF. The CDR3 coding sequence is TGTGCCAGCAGCGCGGGCGGGGGACCCACAGATACGCAGTATTTT.

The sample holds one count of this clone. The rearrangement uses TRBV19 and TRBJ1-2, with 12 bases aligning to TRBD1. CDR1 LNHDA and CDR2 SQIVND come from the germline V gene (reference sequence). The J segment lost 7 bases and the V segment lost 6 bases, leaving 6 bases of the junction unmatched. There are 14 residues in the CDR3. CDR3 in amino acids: CASSGTGGWLGYTF. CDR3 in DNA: TGTGCCAGTAGCGGGACAGGGGGCTGGCTTGGCTACACCTTC.

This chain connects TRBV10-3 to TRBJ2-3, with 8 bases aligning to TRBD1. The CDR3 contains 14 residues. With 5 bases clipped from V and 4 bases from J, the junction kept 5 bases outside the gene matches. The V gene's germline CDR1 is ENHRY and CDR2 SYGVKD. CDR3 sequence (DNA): TGTGCCATCAGTCGGACAGGGACCGCAGATACGCAGTATTTT. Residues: CAISRTGTADTQYF.

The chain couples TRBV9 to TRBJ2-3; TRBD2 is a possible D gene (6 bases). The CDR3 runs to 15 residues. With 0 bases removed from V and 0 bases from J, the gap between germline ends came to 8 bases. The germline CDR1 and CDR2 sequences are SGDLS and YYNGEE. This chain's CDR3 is CASSVGAGSTDTQYF. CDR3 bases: TGTGCCAGCAGCGTAGGGGCGGGGAGCACAGATACGCAGTATTTT.

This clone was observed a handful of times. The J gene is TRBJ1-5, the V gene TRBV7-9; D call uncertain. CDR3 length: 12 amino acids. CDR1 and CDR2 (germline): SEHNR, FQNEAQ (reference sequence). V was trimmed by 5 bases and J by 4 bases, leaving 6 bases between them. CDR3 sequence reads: CASSPSNQPQHF. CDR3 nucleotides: TGTGCCAGCAGCCCGTCAAATCAGCCCCAGCATTTT.

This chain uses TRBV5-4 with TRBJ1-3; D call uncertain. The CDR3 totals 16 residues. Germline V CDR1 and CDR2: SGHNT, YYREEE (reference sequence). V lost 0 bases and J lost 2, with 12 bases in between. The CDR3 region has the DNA TGTGCCAGCAGCTTGGAGGGCAAGTCGGCTGGAAACACCATATATTTT. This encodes CASSLEGKSAGNTIYF.

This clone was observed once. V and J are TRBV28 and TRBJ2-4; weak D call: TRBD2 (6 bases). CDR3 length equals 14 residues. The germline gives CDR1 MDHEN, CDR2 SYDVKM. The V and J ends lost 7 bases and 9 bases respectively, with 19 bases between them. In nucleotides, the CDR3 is TGTGCCAGCATATTCCGCGGGATCGGCGGCATTCAGTACTTC. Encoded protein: CASIFRGIGGIQYF.

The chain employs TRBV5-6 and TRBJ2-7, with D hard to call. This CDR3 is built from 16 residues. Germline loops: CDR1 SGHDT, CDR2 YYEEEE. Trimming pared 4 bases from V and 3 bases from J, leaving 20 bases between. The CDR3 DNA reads TGTGCCAGCAGCAATATTCCGCTAAGTCGAGACTACGAGCAGTACTTC. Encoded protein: CASSNIPLSRDYEQYF.

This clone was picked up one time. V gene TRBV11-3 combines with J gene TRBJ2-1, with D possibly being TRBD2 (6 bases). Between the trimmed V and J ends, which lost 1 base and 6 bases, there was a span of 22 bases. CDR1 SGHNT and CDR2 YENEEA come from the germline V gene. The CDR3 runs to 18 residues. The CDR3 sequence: CASSLAPAPSLASNEQFF. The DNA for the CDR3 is TGTGCCAGCAGCTTAGCCCCAGCGCCGAGCCTAGCGAGCAATGAGCAGTTCTTC.

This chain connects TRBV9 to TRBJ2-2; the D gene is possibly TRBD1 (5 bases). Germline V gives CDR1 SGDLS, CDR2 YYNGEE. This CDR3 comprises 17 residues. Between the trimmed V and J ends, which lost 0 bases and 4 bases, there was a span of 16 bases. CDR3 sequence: CASSVEGLNPRTGELFF. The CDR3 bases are TGTGCCAGCAGCGTAGAGGGGCTAAACCCTCGCACCGGGGAGCTGTTTTTT.

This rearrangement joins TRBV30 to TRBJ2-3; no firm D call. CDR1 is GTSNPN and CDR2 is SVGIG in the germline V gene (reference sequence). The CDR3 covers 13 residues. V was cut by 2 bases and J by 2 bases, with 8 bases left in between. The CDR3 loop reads CAWSSGYTDTQYF. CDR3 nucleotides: TGTGCCTGGAGTTCCGGGTACACAGATACGCAGTATTTT.

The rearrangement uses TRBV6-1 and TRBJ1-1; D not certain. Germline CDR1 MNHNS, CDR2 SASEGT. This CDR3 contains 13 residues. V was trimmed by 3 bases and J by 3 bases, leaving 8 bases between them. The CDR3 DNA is TGTGCCAGCAGTGACAGTTTTGACACTGAAGCTTTCTTT. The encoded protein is CASSDSFDTEAFF.

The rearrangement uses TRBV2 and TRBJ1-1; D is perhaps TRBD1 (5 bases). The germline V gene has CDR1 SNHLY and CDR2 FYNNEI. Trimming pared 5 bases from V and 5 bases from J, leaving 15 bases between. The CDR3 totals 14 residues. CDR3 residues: CASSLRAGGTEAFF. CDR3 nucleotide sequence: TGTGCCAGCAGTCTAAGGGCGGGGGGGACTGAAGCTTTCTTT. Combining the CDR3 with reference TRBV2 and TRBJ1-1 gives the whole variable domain EPEVTQTPSHQVTQMGQEVILRCVPISNHLYFYWYRQILGQKVEFLVSFYNNEISEKSEIFDDQFSVERPDGSNFTLKIRSTKLEDSAMYFCASSLRAGGTEAFFGQGTRLTVV.

The CDR3 sequence: CASSTWEGQEKLFF. The CDR3 nucleotides read TGTGCCAGCAGCACCTGGGAGGGTCAGGAAAAACTGTTTTTT. J is TRBJ1-4 and V is TRBV13; D gene uncertain. Trimming removed 5 bases from V and 8 bases from J, with 15 bases in between. The CDR3 is made up of 14 amino acids. Germline-derived CDR1 and CDR2 are PRHDT and FYEKMQ (reference sequence). Variable domain in full (rest from reference TRBV13 and TRBJ1-4): AAGVIQSPRHLIKEKRETATLKCYPIPRHDTVYWYQQGPGQDPQFLISFYEKMQSDKGSIPDRFSAQQFSDYHSELNMSSLELGDSALYFCASSTWEGQEKLFFGSGTQLSVL.

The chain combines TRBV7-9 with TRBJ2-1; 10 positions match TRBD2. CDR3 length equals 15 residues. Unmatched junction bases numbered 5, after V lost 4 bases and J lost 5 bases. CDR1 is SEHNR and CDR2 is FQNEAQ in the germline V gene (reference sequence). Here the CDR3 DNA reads TGTGCCAGCAGCTCCCTAGCGGGAGCTCACAATGAGCAGTTCTTC. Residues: CASSSLAGAHNEQFF.

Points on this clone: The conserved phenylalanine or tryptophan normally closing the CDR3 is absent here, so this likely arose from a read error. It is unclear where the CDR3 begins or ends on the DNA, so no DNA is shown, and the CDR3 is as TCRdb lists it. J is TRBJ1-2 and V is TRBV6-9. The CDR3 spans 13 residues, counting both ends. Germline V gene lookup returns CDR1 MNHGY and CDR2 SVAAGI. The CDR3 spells CASSSREPYGKTY.